Below, 28 T cell receptor beta chains from the same sample are listed, as sequenced in a study of blood T cells in healthy people across ages. Alongside a J-beta primer mix, a sample-barcoded 5' primer served in a second PCR lasting about 6 to 11 cycles. TCRdb itself ran the 5' RACE reads through MiXCR, one entry per CDR3 protein. The sample has around 1.7 million distinct CDR3 sequences, approximately 30% seen once. The material sequenced was blood. The source of these receptors is a woman aged 25-40 years in good health.

This clonotype turned up a few times. V and J are TRBV20-1 and TRBJ2-7; D unresolved. Trimming pared 6 bases from V and 1 base from J, leaving 16 bases between. CDR3 length: 14 amino acids. Per germline, CDR1 DFQATT and CDR2 SNEGSKA (reference sequence). CDR3 DNA sequence: TGCAGTGCGGTTCAAAGAAGGCGGTCCTACGAGCAGTACTTC. Translation gives CSAVQRRRSYEQYF.

This clonotype was seen a few times. The gene calls are TRBV28 and TRBJ2-7; no clear D gene. The V gene lost 6 bases and the J gene lost 5 bases, with 17 bases spanning the gap. The CDR3 covers 14 residues. Germline V CDR1 and CDR2: MDHEN, SYDVKM. Here the CDR3 reads CASSLDVGGDEQYF. In nucleotides, the CDR3 is TGTGCCAGCAGCCTGGACGTCGGTGGGGACGAGCAGTACTTC.

A few counts support this clonotype. This rearrangement joins TRBV20-1 to TRBJ1-5; the D is unclear. Trimming removed 0 bases at V and 5 bases at J, with 8 bases between. Germline-derived CDR1 and CDR2 are DFQATT and SNEGSKA (reference sequence). This CDR3 region has 13 residues. CDR3 sequence (DNA): TGCAGTGCTAGAGAGTCCCCTGATCAGCCCCAGCATTTT. Protein product: CSARESPDQPQHF.

The chain employs TRBV7-2 and TRBJ2-5; 9 nucleotides agree with TRBD2. The germline V gene encodes CDR1 SGHTA and CDR2 FQGNSA. Trimming at V came to 3 bases and at J to 4 bases, leaving 6 bases not matched to a gene. The CDR3 is 15 amino acids. CDR3 in DNA: TGTGCCAGCAGCTTGAGGATACTAGCGGGAGAGACCCAGTACTTC. This codes for CASSLRILAGETQYF.

The rearrangement links TRBV29-1 to TRBJ2-7; unclear D gene. CDR1 is SQVTM, CDR2 ANQGSEA, per germline. Trimming pared 3 bases from V and 7 bases from J, leaving 13 bases between. The CDR3 length is 12 residues. In nucleotides, the CDR3 is TGCAGCGTTGAGACCTTCAGTCGGGAGCAGTACTTC. This gives the protein CSVETFSREQYF.

This clonotype has just a few counts. The chain combines TRBV6-2 or TRBV6-3 with TRBJ2-1; 8 bases are a match to TRBD1. The CDR3 spans 16 residues. Germline V gives CDR1 MNHEY, CDR2 SVGEGT. The trim removed 6 bases at V and 5 bases at J, leaving 12 bases unmatched. The CDR3 DNA sequence: TGTGCCAGCAGAAGTGGGGGGCAGGGGGCCAACAATGAGCAGTTCTTC. Protein sequence: CASRSGGQGANNEQFF.

The table lists this clonotype with many counts. V and J are TRBV20-1 and TRBJ1-4; no reliable D call. Per the germline V gene, CDR1 is DFQATT and CDR2 is SNEGSKA (reference sequence). Deletions cut 6 bases from V and 5 bases from J, with 16 bases between. This CDR3 is 14 amino acids long. CDR3 loop: CSAIKAWWNEKLFF. DNA for the CDR3: TGCAGTGCGATCAAGGCCTGGTGGAATGAAAAACTGTTTTTT.

This clonotype was counted between two and nine times. The chain links TRBV10-3 to TRBJ1-5; TRBD1 matches 7 bases. Germline CDR1 reads ENHRY; CDR2 reads SYGVKD. The CDR3 has 16 amino acids. V gave up 3 bases and J gave up 3 bases; unmatched junction bases: 8. The CDR3 DNA reads TGTGCCATCAGTGACCACCTGGGACAGTACAATCAGCCCCAGCATTTT. Translation: CAISDHLGQYNQPQHF.

As DNA, the CDR3 is TGTGCCAGCACCGCGGACAGGGATTACAATGAGCAGTTCTTC. Encoded protein: CASTADRDYNEQFF. The chain uses TRBV12-3 or TRBV12-4 and TRBJ2-1; TRBD1 matches at 8 bases. The J segment lost 4 bases and the V segment lost 7 bases, leaving 6 bases of the junction unmatched. This CDR3 contains 14 residues.

A few counts support this clonotype. The rearrangement links TRBV29-1 to TRBJ2-7, with D perhaps matching TRBD2 (5 bases). Trimming shortened V by 0 bases and J by 5 bases, and 14 bases separated the two germline ends. Germline CDR1 SQVTM, CDR2 ANQGSEA. CDR3 length equals 14 residues. This CDR3 is CSVEDVGVRDEQYF. The CDR3 DNA follows: TGCAGCGTTGAAGATGTCGGGGTACGTGACGAGCAGTACTTC.

This clonotype was observed a handful of times. The chain has TRBV7-6 and TRBJ2-5; tentatively, D is TRBD2 (6 bases). Germline CDR1 SGHVS, CDR2 FNYEAQ. Between the trimmed V and J ends, which lost 5 bases and 0 bases, there was a span of 19 bases. CDR3 length: 17 amino acids. CDR3 in amino acids: CASSPPPGTPYQETQYF. CDR3 in DNA: TGTGCCAGCAGCCCCCCCCCAGGGACTCCGTACCAAGAGACCCAGTACTTC.

This clonotype was recorded a few times. This rearrangement joins TRBV10-3 to TRBJ1-2, with D perhaps TRBD1 (5 bases). This CDR3 is built from 16 residues. Germline values: CDR1 ENHRY, CDR2 SYGVKD. Trimming removed 3 bases from V and 0 bases from J, with 14 bases in between. CDR3 in DNA: TGTGCCATCAGTGACGGCAGGGTCCCCTCTAACTATGGCTACACCTTC. Its translation: CAISDGRVPSNYGYTF.

Only a few counts were recorded for this clonotype. The gene calls are TRBV21-1 and TRBJ2-5. Near its end, the DNA agrees better with TRBJ2-7, so the J call may be wrong. TRBV21-1 is recorded as a pseudogene. This CDR3 comprises 14 residues. As DNA, the CDR3 is TGTGCCAGCAGCAGAAAAAGGGTTGGCGACGAGCAGTACTTC. As protein: CASSRKRVGDEQYF.

The rearrangement joins TRBV25-1 to TRBJ2-5; D is uncertain. V shed 2 bases and J shed 2 bases, with 9 bases lying between them. Germline V gene sequence: CDR1 MGHDK, CDR2 SYGVNS. The CDR3 totals 14 residues. CDR3 DNA sequence: TGTGCCAGCAGTGAAAGTCTACAGCAAGAGACCCAGTACTTC. This encodes CASSESLQQETQYF. The whole variable domain, remainder taken from reference TRBV25-1 and TRBJ2-5, is EADIYQTPRYLVIGTGKKITLECSQTMGHDKMYWYQQDPGMELHLIHYSYGVNSTEKGDLSSESTVSRIRTEHFPLTLESARPSHTSQYLCASSESLQQETQYFGPGTRLLVL.

This clonotype was recorded a few times. The gene calls are TRBV5-1 and TRBJ2-3; the D gene could be TRBD1 or TRBD2 (5 bases each). Germline V CDR1 and CDR2: SGHRS, YFSETQ. The CDR3 is 15 residues long. Trimming took off 9 bases at V and 0 bases at J, with 17 bases between the two ends. The CDR3 spells CATGINGASTDTQYF. CDR3 sequence (DNA): TGCGCCACGGGCATCAACGGGGCTAGCACAGATACGCAGTATTTT.

The chain combines TRBV7-2 with TRBJ2-7, with D maybe TRBD1 (6 bases). The CDR3 loop spans 15 amino acids. Trimming shortened V by 2 bases and J by 0 bases, and 11 bases separated the two germline ends. From germline, CDR1 is SGHTA and CDR2 FQGNSA. The CDR3, as DNA: TGTGCCAGCAGCTTAATTGCAGGGGACTCCTACGAGCAGTACTTC. Encoded protein: CASSLIAGDSYEQYF.

This sequence joins TRBV5-4 and TRBJ2-3; D may correspond to TRBD1 or TRBD2 (5 bases each). CDR3 length: 14 residues. Germline lookup yields CDR1 SGHNT and CDR2 YYREEE (reference sequence). V lost 9 bases and J 4 bases, leaving 18 bases between the germline ends. CDR3 DNA: TGTGCCACTTTCGGTGGATGGGACCCAGATACGCAGTATTTT. Translated, it gives CATFGGWDPDTQYF. Full variable domain (missing parts from reference TRBV5-4 and TRBJ2-3): ETGVTQSPTHLIKTRGQQVTLRCSSQSGHNTVSWYQQALGQGPQFIFQYYREEENGRGNFPPRFSGLQFPNYSSELNVNALELDDSALYLCATFGGWDPDTQYFGPGTRLTVL.

This clonotype was seen a handful of times. This chain connects TRBV2 to TRBJ1-2; 7 bases map to TRBD1. CDR3 length: 13 amino acids. Losses at the gene ends were 6 bases for V and 4 bases for J; bases not matched to a gene: 5. Germline CDR1 SNHLY, CDR2 FYNNEI. The CDR3 sequence: CASRLQGSYGYTF. The DNA of the CDR3 is TGTGCCAGCAGGTTACAGGGGAGCTATGGCTACACCTTC.

The chain is built from TRBV5-1 and TRBJ1-1; no firm D call. The ends were cut back, 5 bases at V and 4 bases at J, with 12 bases in the middle. The CDR3 contains 13 residues. CDR1 and CDR2 from the germline V gene are SGHRS and YFSETQ. DNA of the CDR3: TGCGCCAGCAGTGCCAACTTTGGCACTGAAGCTTTCTTT. The encoded protein is CASSANFGTEAFF.

This clonotype has only a few counts. V usage is TRBV28 and J usage is TRBJ2-7, with 10 nucleotides matching TRBD1. This CDR3 spans 16 amino acids. Trimming removed 3 bases from V and 6 bases from J; junction bases left unmatched: 11. Germline lookup yields CDR1 MDHEN and CDR2 SYDVKM. The CDR3 is CASSLWTGGRSIEQYF. The DNA of the CDR3 is TGTGCCAGCAGTTTGTGGACAGGGGGGAGGTCCATCGAGCAGTACTTC.

On this clonotype: One junction end disagrees with the germline gene, perhaps due to a read error. The rearrangement uses TRBV3-1 and TRBJ1-1, with D maybe TRBD1 (6 bases). Germline loops: CDR1 LGHDT, CDR2 YNNKEL (reference sequence). The CDR3 sequence is 14 residues long. As DNA, the CDR3 is TGTGCCAACAGCCAAGAGTACAGGGCCCCTGAAGCTTTCTTT. Its translation: CANSQEYRAPEAFF.

On this clonotype: This CDR3 fails to terminate in the conserved phenylalanine or tryptophan, so it likely reflects a read error. This chain connects TRBV10-3 to TRBJ2-3; D is possibly TRBD1 (5 bases). Germline values: CDR1 ENHRY, CDR2 SYGVKD. CDR3 length: 13 amino acids. The ends were cut back, 4 bases at V and 4 bases at J, with 9 bases in the middle. The CDR3 region has the DNA TGTGCCATCAGTGGATCGACAGCAGATACGCAGTATTGT. As protein: CAISGSTADTQYC.

This clonotype was seen more than once but under ten times. This chain connects TRBV20-1 to TRBJ1-1, with D possibly TRBD1 on 6 matching bases. This CDR3 comprises 12 residues. The V end lost 7 bases, the J end lost 5 bases, and 14 bases lay between the germline ends. Germline V CDR1 and CDR2: DFQATT, SNEGSKA (reference sequence). CDR3 DNA: TGCAGTGTTAAACAGGGTACGACTGAAGCTTTCTTT. It is translated as CSVKQGTTEAFF.

This clonotype has at least ten counts. CDR3 residues: CASSAGPTGTDTQYF. The CDR3 DNA follows: TGTGCCAGCAGCGCGGGACCGACGGGCACAGATACGCAGTATTTT. This chain links TRBV9 with TRBJ2-3; possibly TRBD1 or TRBD2 for D (5 bases each). Germline-derived CDR1 and CDR2 are SGDLS and YYNGEE. The length of the CDR3 is 15 residues. V lost 3 bases to trimming and J lost 1 base, with 12 bases between them.

The chain recombines TRBV4-2 with TRBJ1-4; D gene ambiguous. Germline V gene data show CDR1 as LGHNA and CDR2 as YNFKEQ. Trimming left V 4 bases short and J 8 bases short, with 8 bases between. This CDR3 contains 12 residues. Here the CDR3 DNA reads TGTGCCAGCAGCCCTTCAAAAGAAAAACTGTTTTTT. Protein sequence: CASSPSKEKLFF.

The chain recombines TRBV11-2 with TRBJ1-5; 8 positions agree with TRBD1. The CDR3 totals 14 residues. The V segment lost 5 bases and the J segment 6 bases; nucleotides outside the gene matches: 6. Germline values: CDR1 SGHAT, CDR2 FQNNGV. CDR3 amino acids: CASSAGTGVQPQHF. For the CDR3, the DNA is TGTGCCAGCAGCGCCGGGACAGGAGTTCAGCCCCAGCATTTT.

This clonotype was seen a handful of times. This may come from a read error, since a much larger clone is one base off. V usage is TRBV12-3 or TRBV12-4 and J usage is TRBJ2-5; D perhaps matches TRBD2 (7 bases). This CDR3 has 14 amino acids. V lost 8 bases and J 11 bases, leaving 24 bases between the germline ends. The CDR3 DNA sequence: TGTGCCAGCCTCTCGGGGGGCGGGAAGGATGAGCAGTACTTC. Translated: CASLSGGGKDEQYF.

Points on this clonotype: An end of the junction does not agree with germline; a read error may underlie this. The chain couples TRBV12-3 or TRBV12-4 to TRBJ2-3; unclear D gene. The CDR3 has 12 amino acids. The CDR3 bases are TGTGCCAGCAGGCGGAGCTCAGATGCGCAATATTTT. Amino acid sequence: CASRRSSDAQYF.